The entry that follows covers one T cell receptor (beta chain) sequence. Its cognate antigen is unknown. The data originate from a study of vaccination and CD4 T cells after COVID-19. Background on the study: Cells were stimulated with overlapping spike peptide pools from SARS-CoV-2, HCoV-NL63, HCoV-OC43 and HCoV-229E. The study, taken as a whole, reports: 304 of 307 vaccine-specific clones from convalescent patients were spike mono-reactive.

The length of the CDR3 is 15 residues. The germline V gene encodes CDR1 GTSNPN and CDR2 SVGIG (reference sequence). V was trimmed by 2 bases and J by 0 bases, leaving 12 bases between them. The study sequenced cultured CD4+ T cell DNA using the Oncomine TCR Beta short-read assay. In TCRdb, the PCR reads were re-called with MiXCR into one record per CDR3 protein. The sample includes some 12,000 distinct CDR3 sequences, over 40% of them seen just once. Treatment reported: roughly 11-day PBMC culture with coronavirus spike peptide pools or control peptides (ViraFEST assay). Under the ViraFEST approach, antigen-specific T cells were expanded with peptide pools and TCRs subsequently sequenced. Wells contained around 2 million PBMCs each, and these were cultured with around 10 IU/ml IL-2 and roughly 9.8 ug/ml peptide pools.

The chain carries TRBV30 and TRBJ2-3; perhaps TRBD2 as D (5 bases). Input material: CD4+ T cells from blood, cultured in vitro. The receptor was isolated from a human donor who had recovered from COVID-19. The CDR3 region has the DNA TGTGCCTGGAGTTCTCGGGCTAGCAGCACAGATACGCAGTATTTT. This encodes CAWSSRASSTDTQYF.